Listed below are T cell receptor beta chains from one sample, sequenced in a study of T cell responses to AZD1222 COVID-19 vaccine. The assay was immunoSEQ multiplex PCR, and TCRdb's table has in-frame clones only and misses some. Of 140,000 to 150,000 clones listed, under 95% are singletons. Sequences were derived from peripheral blood, sampled 28 days after the second dose of the MenACWY control vaccine. These receptors all come from an adult who received the MenACWY meningococcal vaccine as a control. Each CDR3 is given with its conserved first and last residue. D genes are given only for firm matches. A row's size may be missing; if present it is once, few, many or a size class.

j_call: TRBJ1-2; clone_size: few; cdr3_length: 15; d_call: -; v_call: TRBV11-2; cdr3_nt: TGTGCCAGCAGCTTAGGACCAGGGCCAGCCTATGGCTACACCTTC; cdr3_aa: CASSLGPGPAYGYTF
j_call: TRBJ1-3; clone_size: -; cdr3_length: 17; d_call: -; v_call: TRBV19; cdr3_nt: TGTGCCAGTAGTCCCCTGGGGGCAGGCTTCTCTGGAAACACCATATATTTT; cdr3_aa: CASSPLGAGFSGNTIYF
j_call: TRBJ2-4; clone_size: -; cdr3_length: 14; d_call: -; v_call: TRBV7-2; cdr3_nt: TGTGCCAGCAGCCGTGGGACTGCCAAAAACATTCAGTACTTC; cdr3_aa: CASSRGTAKNIQYF
j_call: TRBJ2-6; clone_size: -; cdr3_length: 15; d_call: -; v_call: TRBV6-5; cdr3_nt: TGTGCCAGCAGTTCATTTTTAGCTGGGGCCAACGTCCTGACTTTC; cdr3_aa: CASSSFLAGANVLTF
j_call: TRBJ1-5; clone_size: -; cdr3_length: 15; d_call: -; v_call: TRBV7-2; cdr3_nt: TGTGCCAGCAGCAACCAGGGAGGTCCCAATCAGCCCCAGCATTTT; cdr3_aa: CASSNQGGPNQPQHF
j_call: TRBJ1-1; clone_size: -; cdr3_length: 14; d_call: -; v_call: TRBV6-5; cdr3_nt: TGTGCCAGCAGTTACGAACGGGGAAACACTGAAGCTTTCTTT; cdr3_aa: CASSYERGNTEAFF
j_call: TRBJ1-6; clone_size: once; cdr3_length: 15; d_call: -; v_call: TRBV7-6; cdr3_nt: TGTGCCAGCAGCCGCATCAAGGACGGGGGTTCACCCCTCCACTTT; cdr3_aa: CASSRIKDGGSPLHF
j_call: TRBJ2-5; clone_size: -; cdr3_length: 15; d_call: TRBD1; v_call: TRBV9; cdr3_nt: TGTGCCAGCAGCGTATATGGGACAGGACAAGAGACCCAGTACTTC; cdr3_aa: CASSVYGTGQETQYF
j_call: TRBJ2-5; clone_size: once; cdr3_length: 17; d_call: TRBD1; v_call: TRBV19; cdr3_nt: TGTGCCAGTAGCGCTTTTCCCGGGACAGGGTCTTCGGAGACCCAGTACTTC; cdr3_aa: CASSAFPGTGSSETQYF
j_call: TRBJ2-5; clone_size: -; cdr3_length: 16; d_call: TRBD2; v_call: TRBV11-2; cdr3_nt: TGTGCCAGCAGCGTAGCGGGGCTAGCGGGAGGTGAGACCCAGTACTTC; cdr3_aa: CASSVAGLAGGETQYF
j_call: TRBJ2-7; clone_size: -; cdr3_length: 17; d_call: TRBD2; v_call: TRBV28; cdr3_nt: TGTGCCAGCAGTTCCCCTCCCCTAGCGGGGGGACCTTACGAGCAGTACTTC; cdr3_aa: CASSSPPLAGGPYEQYF
j_call: TRBJ1-4; clone_size: -; cdr3_length: 15; d_call: TRBD1; v_call: TRBV28; cdr3_nt: TGTGCCAGCAGCCGAGGGGGCTTATCTAATGAAAAACTGTTTTTT; cdr3_aa: CASSRGGLSNEKLFF
j_call: TRBJ2-1; clone_size: -; cdr3_length: 15; d_call: TRBD2; v_call: TRBV29-1; cdr3_nt: TGCAGCGTTGATGAGACTAGCGGGAGTCCGGATGAGCAGTTCTTC; cdr3_aa: CSVDETSGSPDEQFF
j_call: TRBJ2-2; clone_size: once; cdr3_length: 15; d_call: TRBD1; v_call: TRBV5-1; cdr3_nt: TGCGCCAGCAGCTGGGACAGGGTCGGGAACGGGGAGCTGTTTTTT; cdr3_aa: CASSWDRVGNGELFF
j_call: TRBJ2-5; clone_size: -; cdr3_length: 14; d_call: TRBD2; v_call: TRBV7-8; cdr3_nt: TGTGCCAGCATCGGGGGGAGGTGGGAAGAGACCCAGTACTTC; cdr3_aa: CASIGGRWEETQYF
j_call: TRBJ1-1; clone_size: -; cdr3_length: 18; d_call: -; v_call: TRBV10-3; cdr3_nt: TGTGCCATCAGTGTACGACTGAGCGGCGGTGGGATGAACACTGAAGCTTTCTTT; cdr3_aa: CAISVRLSGGGMNTEAFF